Each of the 11 T cell receptor beta chains below was sequenced from the same sample in a study of OX40 agonist ivuxolimab in advanced cancers. Profiling relied on immunoSEQ multiplex PCR, and the TCRdb table lists in-frame clones only, not all of them. Found here are just over 50,000 clones, around nine tenths of them singletons; the top ten hold 3% to 4%. This material consisted of CD4+ or CD8+ T cells sorted from blood, taken in a trial of the OX40 agonist ivuxolimab. All receptors derive from an adult with an advanced solid tumor such as melanoma, head and neck, liver or kidney cancer.

The J gene is TRBJ2-5, the V gene TRBV6-5, with 9 bases identical to TRBD1. CDR1 and CDR2 from the germline V gene are MNHEY and SVGAGI. CDR3 size: 15 residues. V was pared by 2 bases and J by 5 bases, with 6 bases of the junction left unmatched. CDR3 in DNA: TGTGCCAGCAGTTACGGACAGGGGCTTTTGGAGACCCAGTACTTC. Translated, it gives CASSYGQGLLETQYF.

The chain couples TRBV28 to TRBJ1-5; D call uncertain. Germline V gene sequence: CDR1 MDHEN, CDR2 SYDVKM. Deletions cut 7 bases from V and 7 bases from J, with 14 bases between. The CDR3 extends over 13 amino acids. The CDR3 DNA follows: TGTGCCAGCATGGAGGCTCGGAGACAGCCCCAGCATTTT. Translation gives CASMEARRQPQHF.

The chain links TRBV6-6 to TRBJ2-1; D remains unclear. The V and J ends lost 2 bases and 6 bases respectively, with 8 bases between them. Germline V gene sequence: CDR1 MNHNY, CDR2 SVGAGI (reference sequence). The CDR3 extends over 13 amino acids. The CDR3 nucleotides read TGTGCCAGCAGTTACAAGGGTATCAATGAGCAGTTCTTC. It encodes CASSYKGINEQFF.

The V and J genes are TRBV18 and TRBJ1-5; the D is unclear. Between the trimmed V and J ends, which lost 3 bases and 0 bases, there was a span of 6 bases. Germline values: CDR1 KGHSH, CDR2 LQKENI. This CDR3 is 14 amino acids long. CDR3 DNA: TGTGCCAGCTCACCTGTCATTAGCAATCAGCCCCAGCATTTT. It is translated as CASSPVISNQPQHF.

J is TRBJ1-6 and V is TRBV6-9; 11 nucleotides align to TRBD1. The CDR3 consists of 15 residues. The germline CDR1 and CDR2 sequences are MNHGY and SVAAGI. The ends lost 6 bases at V and 13 bases at J; junction bases unmatched: 11. The CDR3 bases are TGTGCCAGCAGAGCCGGGACAGGGGGACTATGGCCCCTCCACTTT. This encodes CASRAGTGGLWPLHF.

The chain couples TRBV27 to TRBJ1-5; D is possibly TRBD1 (5 bases). The V end lost 4 bases, the J end lost 1 base, and 11 bases lay between the germline ends. CDR1 is MNHEY and CDR2 is SMNVEV in the germline V gene (reference sequence). The CDR3 is 15 residues long. CDR3 residues: CASSSGLRSNQPQHF. DNA for the CDR3: TGTGCCAGCAGTTCGGGACTTAGGAGCAATCAGCCCCAGCATTTT.

This rearrangement joins TRBV29-1 to TRBJ2-3; D possibly uses TRBD1 or TRBD2 (6 bases each). The CDR3 has 15 residues. The V end was cut by 4 bases, the J end by 2 bases, with 16 bases between. CDR1 and CDR2 (germline): SQVTM, ANQGSEA. The DNA of the CDR3 is TGCAGCGTTGTAGGCCGGGGGCGGAACACAGATACGCAGTATTTT. As protein: CSVVGRGRNTDTQYF.

The chain joins TRBV27 to TRBJ2-7; D gene ambiguous. Per germline, CDR1 MNHEY and CDR2 SMNVEV (reference sequence). The V end was cut by 5 bases, the J end by 2 bases, with 16 bases between. CDR3 length equals 15 residues. CDR3 residues: CASSPLTAIAYEQYF. In DNA form, the CDR3 reads TGTGCCAGCAGTCCTCTTACAGCAATCGCCTACGAGCAGTACTTC.

The V gene is TRBV10-3, the J gene TRBJ2-7, with D perhaps being TRBD1 or TRBD2 (5 bases each). CDR3 size: 15 residues. V was pared by 1 base and J by 1 base, with 11 bases between. Germline loops: CDR1 ENHRY, CDR2 SYGVKD. The DNA for the CDR3 is TGTGCCATCAGTGAGTTTATGGGGGATTCCTACGAGCAGTACTTC. It translates to CAISEFMGDSYEQYF.

This clone has only one observation. The J gene is TRBJ2-3, the V gene TRBV28, with 8 positions matching TRBD1. This CDR3 is 16 amino acids long. Germline V lookup: CDR1 MDHEN, CDR2 SYDVKM. Trimming at V came to 2 bases and at J to 0 bases, leaving 4 bases not matched to a gene. CDR3 protein: CASSLDRGPSTDTQYF. The CDR3 coding sequence is TGTGCCAGCAGTTTAGACAGGGGACCTAGCACAGATACGCAGTATTTT.

This clone was observed a handful of times. This chain's CDR3 is CASGTTQETQYF. The DNA for the CDR3 is TGTGCCAGCGGGACGACCCAAGAGACCCAGTACTTC. This chain connects TRBV6-6 to TRBJ2-5; the D gene could be TRBD1 or TRBD2 (5 bases each). Per the germline V gene, CDR1 is MNHNY and CDR2 is SVGAGI (reference sequence). Trimming removed 8 bases from V and 1 base from J, with 8 bases in between. The CDR3 covers 12 residues.